This T cell receptor beta chain is drawn from a study of T cell responses to AZD1222 COVID-19 vaccine. Study-wide points: The span of vaccine-associated CD4 TCRs extended across spike, with dominance at 160-218 and 743-854. Once two AZD1222 doses were given, Spike-specific TCR breadth and depth went up. Within unmutated variant regions lay the reported targets of nearly half of spike-specific TCRs.

Of note for this clone: The antigen remains unidentified.

Assay used: immunoSEQ multiplex PCR; TCRdb lists only in-frame clones, some missing. The sample yields approximately 100,000 clones, approximately 90% seen once. This TCR was recovered from an adult who received the AZD1222 COVID-19 vaccine. This material consisted of peripheral blood, taken 28 days after the second AZD1222 dose.

The CDR3 DNA is TGTGCCAGCAGCTTCGAAAAGGACACTGAAGCTTTCTTT. It codes for CASSFEKDTEAFF. The rearrangement uses TRBV7-3 and TRBJ1-1; D call uncertain. Trimming stripped 3 bases from V and 3 bases from J, with 8 bases between. Germline loops: CDR1 SGHTA, CDR2 FQGTGA. The CDR3 is made up of 13 amino acids. The whole variable domain, remainder taken from reference TRBV7-3 and TRBJ1-1, is GAGVSQTPSNKVTEKGKYVELRCDPISGHTALYWYRQSLGQGPEFLIYFQGTGAADDSGLPNDRFFAVRPEGSVSTLKIQRTERGDSAVYLCASSFEKDTEAFFGQGTRLTVV.